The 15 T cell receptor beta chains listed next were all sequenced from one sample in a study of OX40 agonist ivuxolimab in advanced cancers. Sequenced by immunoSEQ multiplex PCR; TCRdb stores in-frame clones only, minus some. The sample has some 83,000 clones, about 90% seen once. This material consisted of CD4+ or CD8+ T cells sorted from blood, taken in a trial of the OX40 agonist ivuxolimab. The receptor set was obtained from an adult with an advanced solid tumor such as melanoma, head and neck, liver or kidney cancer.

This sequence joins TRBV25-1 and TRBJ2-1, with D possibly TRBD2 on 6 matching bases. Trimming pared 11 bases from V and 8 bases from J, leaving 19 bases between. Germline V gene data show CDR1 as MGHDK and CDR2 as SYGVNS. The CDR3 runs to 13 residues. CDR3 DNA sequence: TGTGCCGGGGGGAGTTTGAAGGTCGATGAGCAGTTCTTC. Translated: CAGGSLKVDEQFF.

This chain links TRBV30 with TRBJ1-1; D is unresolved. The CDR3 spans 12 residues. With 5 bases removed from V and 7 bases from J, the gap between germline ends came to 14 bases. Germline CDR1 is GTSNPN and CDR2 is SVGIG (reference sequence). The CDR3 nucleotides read TGTGCCTGGTCGAAAGTAGGCTATGAAGCTTTCTTT. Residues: CAWSKVGYEAFF. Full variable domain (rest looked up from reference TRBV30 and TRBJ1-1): SQTIHQWPATLVQPVGSPLSLECTVEGTSNPNLYWYRQAAGRGLQLLFYSVGIGQISSEVPQNLSASRPQDRQFILSSKKLLLSDSGFYLCAWSKVGYEAFFGQGTRLTVV.

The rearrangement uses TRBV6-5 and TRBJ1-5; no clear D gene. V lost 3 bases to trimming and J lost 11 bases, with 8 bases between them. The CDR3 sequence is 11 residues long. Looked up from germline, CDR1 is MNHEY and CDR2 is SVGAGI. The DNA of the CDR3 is TGTGCCAGCAGTTATCAAAGGTCCCAGCATTTT. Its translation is CASSYQRSQHF.

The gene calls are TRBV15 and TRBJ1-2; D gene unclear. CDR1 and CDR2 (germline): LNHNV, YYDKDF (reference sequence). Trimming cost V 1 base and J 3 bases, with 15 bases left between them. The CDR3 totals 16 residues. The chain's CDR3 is CATSRARPPGYYGYTF. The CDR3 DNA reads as TGTGCCACCAGCAGAGCTCGTCCCCCGGGGTACTATGGCTACACCTTC. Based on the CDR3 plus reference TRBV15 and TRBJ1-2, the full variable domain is DAMVIQNPRYQVTQFGKPVTLSCSQTLNHNVMYWYQQKSSQAPKLLFHYYDKDFNNEADTPDNFQSRRPNTSFCFLDIRSPGLGDTAMYLCATSRARPPGYYGYTFGSGTRLTVV.

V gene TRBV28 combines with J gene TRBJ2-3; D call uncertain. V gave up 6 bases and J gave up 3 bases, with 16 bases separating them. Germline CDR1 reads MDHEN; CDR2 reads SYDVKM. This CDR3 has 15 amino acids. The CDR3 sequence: CASSPPPDPTDTQYF. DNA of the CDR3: TGTGCCAGCAGCCCGCCTCCGGACCCAACAGATACGCAGTATTTT.

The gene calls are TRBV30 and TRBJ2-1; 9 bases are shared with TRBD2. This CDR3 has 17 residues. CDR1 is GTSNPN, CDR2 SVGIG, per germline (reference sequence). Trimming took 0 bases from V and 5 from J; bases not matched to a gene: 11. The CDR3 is CAWSVLNLAGTNNEQFF. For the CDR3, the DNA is TGTGCCTGGAGTGTACTTAACCTAGCGGGGACAAACAATGAGCAGTTCTTC.

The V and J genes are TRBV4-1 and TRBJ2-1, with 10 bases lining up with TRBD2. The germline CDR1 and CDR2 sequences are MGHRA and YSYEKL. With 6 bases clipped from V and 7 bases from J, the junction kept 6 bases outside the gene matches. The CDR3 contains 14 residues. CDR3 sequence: CASRGSGRTNEQFF. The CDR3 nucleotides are TGCGCCAGCAGAGGTAGCGGGAGGACAAATGAGCAGTTCTTC.

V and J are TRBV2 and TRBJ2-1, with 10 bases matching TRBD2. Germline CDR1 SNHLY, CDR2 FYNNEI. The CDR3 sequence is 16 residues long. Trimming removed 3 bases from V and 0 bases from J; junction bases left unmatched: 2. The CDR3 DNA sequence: TGTGCCAGCAGTGAGTCTAGCGGGGGCTCCTACAATGAGCAGTTCTTC. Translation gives CASSESSGGSYNEQFF. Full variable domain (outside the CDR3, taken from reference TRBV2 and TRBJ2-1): EPEVTQTPSHQVTQMGQEVILRCVPISNHLYFYWYRQILGQKVEFLVSFYNNEISEKSEIFDDQFSVERPDGSNFTLKIRSTKLEDSAMYFCASSESSGGSYNEQFFGPGTRLTVL.

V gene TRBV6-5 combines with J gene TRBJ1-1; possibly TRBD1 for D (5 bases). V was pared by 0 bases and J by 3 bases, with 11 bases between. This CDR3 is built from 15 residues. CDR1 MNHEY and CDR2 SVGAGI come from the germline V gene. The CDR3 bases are TGTGCCAGCAGTTACTCGGGGGTATGGGACACTGAAGCTTTCTTT. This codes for CASSYSGVWDTEAFF.

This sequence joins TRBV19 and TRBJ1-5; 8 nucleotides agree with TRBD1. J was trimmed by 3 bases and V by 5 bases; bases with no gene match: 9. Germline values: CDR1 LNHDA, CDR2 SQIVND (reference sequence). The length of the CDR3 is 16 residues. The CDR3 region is CASSPDRGAFNQPQHF. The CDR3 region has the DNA TGTGCCAGTAGTCCCGACAGGGGCGCCTTCAATCAGCCCCAGCATTTT. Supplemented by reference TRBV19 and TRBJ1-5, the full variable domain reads DGGITQSPKYLFRKEGQNVTLSCEQNLNHDAMYWYRQDPGQGLRLIYYSQIVNDFQKGDIAEGYSVSREKKESFPLTVTSAQKNPTAFYLCASSPDRGAFNQPQHFGDGTRLSIL.

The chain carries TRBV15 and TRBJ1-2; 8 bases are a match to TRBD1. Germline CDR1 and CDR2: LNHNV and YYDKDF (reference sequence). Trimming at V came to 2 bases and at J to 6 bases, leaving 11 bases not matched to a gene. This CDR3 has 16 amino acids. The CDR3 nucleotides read TGTGCCACCAGCAGACCCTCAGGGGGCACTCCAGATGGCTACACCTTC. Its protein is CATSRPSGGTPDGYTF.

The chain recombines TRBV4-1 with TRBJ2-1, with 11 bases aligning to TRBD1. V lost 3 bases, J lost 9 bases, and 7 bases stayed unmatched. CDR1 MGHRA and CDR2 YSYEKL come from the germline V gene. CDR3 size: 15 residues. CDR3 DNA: TGCGCCAGCAGCCACCGGGACAGGGGGTCCAGTGAGCAGTTCTTC. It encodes CASSHRDRGSSEQFF.

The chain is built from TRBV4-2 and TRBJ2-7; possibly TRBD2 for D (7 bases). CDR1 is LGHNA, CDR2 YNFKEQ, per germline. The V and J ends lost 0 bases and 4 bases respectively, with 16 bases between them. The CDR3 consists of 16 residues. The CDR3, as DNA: TGTGCCAGCAGCCAAGAGGATCGGGGGGCATCGTACGAGCAGTACTTC. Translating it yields CASSQEDRGASYEQYF.

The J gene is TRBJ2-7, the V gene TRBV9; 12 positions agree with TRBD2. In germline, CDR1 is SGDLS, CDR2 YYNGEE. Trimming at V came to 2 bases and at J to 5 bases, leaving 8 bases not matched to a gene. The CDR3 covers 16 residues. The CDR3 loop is CASSVMGTSGRHEQYV. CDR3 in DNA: TGTGCCAGCAGCGTTATGGGGACTAGCGGGCGCCACGAGCAGTACGTC.

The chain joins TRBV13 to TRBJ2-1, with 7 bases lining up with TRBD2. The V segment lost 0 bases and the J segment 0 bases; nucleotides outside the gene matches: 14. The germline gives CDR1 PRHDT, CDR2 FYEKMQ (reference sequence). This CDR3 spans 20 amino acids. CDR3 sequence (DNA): TGTGCCAGCAGCTTAGGCCTTTCCCGGGAGGAATGGGGCTCCTACAATGAGCAGTTCTTC. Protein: CASSLGLSREEWGSYNEQFF.